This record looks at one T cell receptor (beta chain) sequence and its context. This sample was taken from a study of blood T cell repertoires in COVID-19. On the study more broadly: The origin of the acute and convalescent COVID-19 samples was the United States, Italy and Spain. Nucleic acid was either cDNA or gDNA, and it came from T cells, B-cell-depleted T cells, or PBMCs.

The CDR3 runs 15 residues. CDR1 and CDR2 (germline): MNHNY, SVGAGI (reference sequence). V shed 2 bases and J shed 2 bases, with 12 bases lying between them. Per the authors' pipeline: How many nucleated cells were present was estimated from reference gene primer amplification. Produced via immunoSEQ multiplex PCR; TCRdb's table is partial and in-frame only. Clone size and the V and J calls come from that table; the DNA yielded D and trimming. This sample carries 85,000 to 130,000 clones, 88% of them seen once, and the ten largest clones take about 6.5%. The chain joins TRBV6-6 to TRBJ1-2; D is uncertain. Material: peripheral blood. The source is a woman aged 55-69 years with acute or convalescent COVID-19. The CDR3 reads CASSYATTPNYGYTF. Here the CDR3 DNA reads TGTGCCAGCAGTTACGCCACGACACCGAACTATGGCTACACCTTC.